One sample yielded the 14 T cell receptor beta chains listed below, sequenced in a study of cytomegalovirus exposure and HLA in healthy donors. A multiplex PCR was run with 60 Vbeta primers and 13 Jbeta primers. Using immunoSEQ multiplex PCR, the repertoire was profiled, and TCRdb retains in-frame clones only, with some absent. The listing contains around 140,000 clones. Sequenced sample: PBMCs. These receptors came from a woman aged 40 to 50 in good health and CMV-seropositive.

The CDR3 coding sequence is TGTGCCAGCAGCCAGGCAGGAAGCTCCTACGAGCAGTACTTC. Amino acids: CASSQAGSSYEQYF. V usage is TRBV14 and J usage is TRBJ2-7, with no clear D. The CDR3 runs 14 residues. The germline gives CDR1 SGHDN, CDR2 FVKESK. V lost 3 bases and J 0 bases, leaving 9 bases between the germline ends.

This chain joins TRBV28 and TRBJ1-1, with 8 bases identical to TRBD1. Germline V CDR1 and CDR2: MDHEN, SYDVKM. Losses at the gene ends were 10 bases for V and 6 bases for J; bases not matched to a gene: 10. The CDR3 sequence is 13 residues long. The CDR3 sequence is CATADRGFSEAFF. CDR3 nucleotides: TGTGCCACTGCCGACAGGGGTTTCTCTGAAGCTTTCTTT. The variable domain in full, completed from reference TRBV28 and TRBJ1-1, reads DVKVTQSSRYLVKRTGEKVFLECVQDMDHENMFWYRQDPGLGLRLIYFSYDVKMKEKGDIPEGYSVSREKKERFSLILESASTNQTSMYLCATADRGFSEAFFGQGTRLTVV.

The CDR3, as DNA: TGTGCCAGCGGTCGAGCGGGGGGGAGCTCCTACAATGAGCAGTTCTTC. This gives the protein CASGRAGGSSYNEQFF. This chain connects TRBV7-3 to TRBJ2-1; 10 nucleotides agree with TRBD2. Per the germline V gene, CDR1 is SGHTA and CDR2 is FQGTGA. The CDR3 is 16 residues long. The V and J ends lost 8 bases and 0 bases, in that order; junction bases with no gene match: 7.

The CDR3 sequence: CASSQAYEQYF. The DNA for the CDR3 is TGTGCCAGCAGCCAAGCGTACGAGCAGTACTTC. The chain couples TRBV14 to TRBJ2-5; D unresolved. The J call may be faulty, since TRBJ2-7 better matches the DNA end. Germline CDR1 reads SGHDN; CDR2 reads FVKESK. The CDR3 consists of 11 residues.

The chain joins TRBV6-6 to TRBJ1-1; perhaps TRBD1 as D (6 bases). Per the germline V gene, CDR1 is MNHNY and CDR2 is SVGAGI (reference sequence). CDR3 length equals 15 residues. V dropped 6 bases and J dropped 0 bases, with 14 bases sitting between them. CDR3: CASSSYKGVNTEAFF. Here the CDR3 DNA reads TGTGCCAGCAGCTCCTACAAGGGGGTGAACACTGAAGCTTTCTTT.

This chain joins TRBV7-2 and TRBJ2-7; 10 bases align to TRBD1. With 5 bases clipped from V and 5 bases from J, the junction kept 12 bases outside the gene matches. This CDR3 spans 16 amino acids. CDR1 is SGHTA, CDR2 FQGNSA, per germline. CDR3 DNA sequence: TGTGCCAGCAGCGCCCCGGACAGGGGGTTTCTCCACGAGCAGTACTTC. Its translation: CASSAPDRGFLHEQYF.

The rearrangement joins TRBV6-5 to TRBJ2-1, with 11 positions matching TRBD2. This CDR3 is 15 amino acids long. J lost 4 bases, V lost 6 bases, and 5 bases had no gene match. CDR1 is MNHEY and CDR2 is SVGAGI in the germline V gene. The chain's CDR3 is CASSQTSGGYNEQFF. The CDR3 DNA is TGTGCCAGCAGCCAAACTAGCGGGGGTTACAATGAGCAGTTCTTC.

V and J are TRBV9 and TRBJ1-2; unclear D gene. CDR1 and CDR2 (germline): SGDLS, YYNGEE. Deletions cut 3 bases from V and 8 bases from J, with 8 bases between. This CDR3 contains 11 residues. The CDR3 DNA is TGTGCCAGCAGCGCCCTCGTGGGCTACACCTTC. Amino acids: CASSALVGYTF.

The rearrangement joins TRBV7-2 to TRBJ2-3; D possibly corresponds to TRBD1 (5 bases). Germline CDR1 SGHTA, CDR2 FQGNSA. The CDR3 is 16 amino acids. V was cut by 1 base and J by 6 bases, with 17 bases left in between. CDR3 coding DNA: TGTGCCAGCAGCTTAGATTCATCAGGGCCAGCTGATACGCAGTATTTT. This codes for CASSLDSSGPADTQYF.

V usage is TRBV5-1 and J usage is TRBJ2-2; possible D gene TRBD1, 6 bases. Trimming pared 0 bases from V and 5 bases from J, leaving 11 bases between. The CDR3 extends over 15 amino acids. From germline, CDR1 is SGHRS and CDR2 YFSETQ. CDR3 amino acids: CASSLVGTSTGELFF. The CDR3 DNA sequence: TGCGCCAGCAGCTTGGTTGGGACATCAACCGGGGAGCTGTTTTTT.

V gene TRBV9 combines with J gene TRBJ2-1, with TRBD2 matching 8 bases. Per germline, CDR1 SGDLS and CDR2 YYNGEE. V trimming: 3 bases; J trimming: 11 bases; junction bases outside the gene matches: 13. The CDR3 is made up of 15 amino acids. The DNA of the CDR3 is TGTGCCAGCAGCGCCGCCGGGACTAGGGATAATAAGCAGTTCTTC. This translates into CASSAAGTRDNKQFF.

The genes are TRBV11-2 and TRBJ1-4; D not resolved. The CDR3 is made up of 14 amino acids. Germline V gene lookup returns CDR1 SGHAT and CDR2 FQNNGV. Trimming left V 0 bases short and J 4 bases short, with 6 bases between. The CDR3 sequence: CASSLEQYNEKLFF. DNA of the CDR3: TGTGCCAGCAGCTTAGAACAGTATAATGAAAAACTGTTTTTT. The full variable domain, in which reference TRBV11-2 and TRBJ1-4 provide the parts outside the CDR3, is EAGVAQSPRYKIIEKRQSVAFWCNPISGHATLYWYQQILGQGPKLLIQFQNNGVVDDSQLPKDRFSAERLKGVDSTLKIQPAKLEDSAVYLCASSLEQYNEKLFFGSGTQLSVL.

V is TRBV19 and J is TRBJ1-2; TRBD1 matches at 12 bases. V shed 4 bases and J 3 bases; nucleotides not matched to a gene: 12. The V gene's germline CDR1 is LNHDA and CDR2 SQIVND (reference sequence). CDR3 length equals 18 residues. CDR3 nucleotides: TGTGCCAGTAGTACCCCGCCGGGACAGGGGGCTTCAGACTATGGCTACACCTTC. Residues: CASSTPPGQGASDYGYTF.

The CDR3 is CASSYSLGSTDTQYF. The CDR3 DNA sequence: TGTGCCAGCAGTTACTCCCTTGGCAGCACAGATACGCAGTATTTT. The chain employs TRBV6-6 and TRBJ2-3; D remains ambiguous. The CDR3 has 15 residues. CDR1 is MNHNY, CDR2 SVGAGI, per germline (reference sequence). V was trimmed by 0 bases and J by 0 bases, leaving 7 bases between them.